One and the same sample provided the 10 T cell receptor beta chains below, sequenced in a study of T cells in Graves' hyperthyroidism and ophthalmopathy. RNA transcripts yielded amplified TCR beta CDR3 regions. TCR CDR3 regions were first amplified by RT-PCR with HTBI primers. One entry per CDR3 protein results from TCRdb running MiXCR on the multiplex PCR reads. The table shows hundreds of thousands of distinct CDR3 sequences, with approximately 14% occurring only once. Sequencing input: blood. The origin of the receptors is a young woman with Graves' hyperthyroidism.

V gene TRBV6-2 or TRBV6-3 combines with J gene TRBJ2-7; 8 nucleotides match TRBD2. V was pared by 5 bases and J by 2 bases, with 5 bases of the junction left unmatched. This CDR3 has 14 amino acids. Germline CDR1 is MNHEY and CDR2 is SVGEGT. The CDR3 loop reads CASSTGTRAYEQYF. CDR3 coding DNA: TGTGCCAGCAGTACCGGGACTAGAGCCTACGAGCAGTACTTC.

In this sample, this clonotype turned up many times. This sequence joins TRBV24-1 and TRBJ2-5, with 8 positions matching TRBD1. Germline CDR1 reads KGHDR; CDR2 reads SFDVKD. V dropped 4 bases and J dropped 4; count of bases not matched to a gene: 7. The CDR3 has 15 residues. The CDR3 DNA is TGTGCCACCAGTGACGGACAGGGTTGGCGAGAGACCCAGTACTTC. This sequence encodes CATSDGQGWRETQYF.

This clonotype appeared many times. J is TRBJ1-1 and V is TRBV2, with D maybe TRBD1 (6 bases). Trimming removed 8 bases at V and 0 bases at J, with 13 bases between. Germline CDR1 reads SNHLY; CDR2 reads FYNNEI. This CDR3 has 14 amino acids. The CDR3, as DNA: TGTGCCAGCCTTGACGGGGGCCTGAACACTGAAGCTTTCTTT. It is translated as CASLDGGLNTEAFF.

This clonotype was seen repeatedly, ten times or more. CDR3 coding DNA: TGTGCCAGCTCGAAGAGCGGGTCGAGCTCCTACAATGAGCAGTTCTTC. It encodes CASSKSGSSSYNEQFF. This chain joins TRBV18 and TRBJ2-1; a possible D gene is TRBD2 (6 bases). The ends were cut back, 6 bases at V and 0 bases at J, with 15 bases in the middle. CDR1 and CDR2 (germline): KGHSH, LQKENI. The CDR3 has 16 amino acids.

V gene TRBV11-3 combines with J gene TRBJ2-7; 11 nucleotides align to TRBD2. V gave up 8 bases and J gave up 3 bases; unmatched junction bases: 15. From germline, CDR1 is SGHNT and CDR2 YENEEA. CDR3 length equals 17 residues. CDR3 residues: CASSPPRLAGGYYEQYF. Here the CDR3 DNA reads TGTGCCAGCTCACCACCCCGGCTAGCGGGAGGTTACTACGAGCAGTACTTC.

A remark on this clonotype: This may stem from a read error, because a much larger clone lies one nucleotide away. The chain combines TRBV10-3 with TRBJ1-2; tentatively, D is TRBD1 (6 bases). Germline V gene lookup returns CDR1 ENHRY and CDR2 SYGVKD. Between the trimmed V and J ends, which lost 5 bases and 7 bases, there was a span of 11 bases. CDR3 length: 12 amino acids. The CDR3 region is CAISPRGGGYTF. As DNA, the CDR3 is TGTGCCATCAGTCCAAGGGGGGGTGGCTACACCTTC.

This clonotype was counted a few times. J is TRBJ2-3 and V is TRBV7-6; a weak D match, TRBD2 (6 bases). The germline V and J ends were trimmed by 5 bases and 7 bases, with 10 bases remaining between them. The CDR3 has 12 amino acids. Per germline, CDR1 SGHVS and CDR2 FNYEAQ. The CDR3 nucleotides read TGTGCCAGCAGCAAAACTAGCAATACGCAGTATTTT. Its translation: CASSKTSNTQYF.

This chain links TRBV12-5 with TRBJ1-5; 9 bases are a match to TRBD1. Germline-derived CDR1 and CDR2 are LGHNT and FRNRAP. The CDR3 consists of 16 residues. The V and J ends lost 6 bases and 0 bases, in that order; junction bases with no gene match: 6. This CDR3 is CASGQGQGHSNQPQHF. The DNA of the CDR3 is TGTGCTAGTGGCCAGGGACAGGGTCATAGCAATCAGCCCCAGCATTTT.

This sequence joins TRBV27 and TRBJ1-6; D is uncertain. This CDR3 is 16 amino acids long. V shed 4 bases and J shed 7 bases, with 17 bases lying between them. Germline V lookup: CDR1 MNHEY, CDR2 SMNVEV (reference sequence). The CDR3 reads CASSSPYTEWNSPLHF. CDR3 DNA sequence: TGTGCCAGCAGTTCTCCCTATACAGAGTGGAATTCACCCCTCCACTTT.

This clonotype has at least ten counts. This chain connects TRBV7-9 to TRBJ2-1; D possibly corresponds to TRBD1 (7 bases). Germline V gene data show CDR1 as SEHNR and CDR2 as FQNEAQ (reference sequence). The CDR3 runs to 19 residues. The V end lost 3 bases, the J end lost 0 bases, and 21 bases lay between the germline ends. This CDR3 is CASSFDRDWRRSSYNEQFF. The CDR3 bases are TGTGCCAGCAGCTTTGACAGGGACTGGCGCCGGAGCTCCTACAATGAGCAGTTCTTC.